This T cell receptor beta chain was recorded in a study of cytomegalovirus exposure and HLA in healthy donors. Whole-study results and caveats: Researchers catalogued approximately 170 TCR beta chains as cytomegalovirus-associated. Most TCR sequences were uncommon, yet certain public TCRs appeared in many donors.

In the case of this clone: Its antigen is not known.

The donors were part of the validation cohort, which consisted of roughly 110 subjects and was separate from the first cohort of 670 or so subjects. TCRdb's copy holds only in-frame clones and misses some; the assay was immunoSEQ multiplex PCR. The table has approximately 46,000 clones, over 85% seen once. The CDR3 consists of 14 residues. Germline-derived CDR1 and CDR2 are SGHDT and YYEEEE. The ends lost 4 bases at V and 7 bases at J; junction bases unmatched: 10. This chain joins TRBV5-6 and TRBJ1-2, with TRBD1 identical over 7 bases. This sequence was found in a woman aged 18-29 years in good health and CMV-seronegative. The specimen was PBMCs. CDR3 DNA: TGTGCCAGCAGCGACAGGGCCCTAATTGTTGGCTACACCTTC. This gives the protein CASSDRALIVGYTF.